This T cell receptor beta chain came from a study of shared clonotypes between healthy human individuals. About the study: Sampling drew on donors who were a couple of women and a few men aged 18 to 49.

Trimming took 2 bases from V and 4 from J, leaving 14 bases between them. Germline lookup yields CDR1 SQVTM and CDR2 ANQGSEA. The CDR3 totals 14 residues. Data came from immunoSEQ multiplex PCR; TCRdb stores just in-frame clones and leaves some out. The sample yields 100,000 to 130,000 clones, under 70% seen once. The genes are TRBV29-1 and TRBJ1-2; D unresolved. The sample was memory CD8+ T cells sorted from blood. The subset was: CD45RO+ cells pooled with CCR7-negative TemRA cells. This receptor was obtained from a woman under 40 in good health. The CDR3 spells CSVEPPGSSYGYTF. DNA for the CDR3: TGCAGCGTTGAACCCCCCGGGAGTAGCTATGGCTACACCTTC.